This T cell receptor beta chain is from a study of STAT3 mutations in large granular lymphocyte leukemia (dated by TCRdb to about 2019). Concerning the study at large: In roughly half of the longitudinally sequenced T-LGLL patients, canonical activating STAT3 mutations were detected. One or more immunosuppressive therapy regimens were given to more than half of T-LGLL patients, and hematologic response was seen in about 40% of the treated patients. Patients with T-cell large granular lymphocyte leukemia underwent serial deep sequencing of TCRbeta CDR3 and STAT3 to reconstruct clonal hierarchy and dynamics. On average, sequencing was done at 3 to 4.5 time points per patient, with the number of samplings ranging from 2 to 8. Two patients with natural killer LGL leukemia were also sequenced longitudinally as controls within the study. From an initial cohort of 207 LGL patients, approximately 17 representative T-LGLL cases were chosen for longitudinal sequencing of TCRbeta and STAT3.

The same DNA, extracted from blood mononuclear cells, served for both the TCR sequencing and the STAT3 sequencing. At the junction V is shortened by 4 bases and J by 0 bases; bases outside the gene matches: 4. Taken from cysteine to phenylalanine, the CDR3 has 14 residues. Only the CDR3 DNA stays, 42 bases, in frame from base 1. In the germline V gene (reference sequence), CDR1 corresponds to SGHNT and CDR2 to YYREEE. This clone is medium-sized (0.01 to 0.1%) in its sample. Its antigen remains unidentified. Nothing much larger sits one base from this clone, and base qualities are not available. TCRbeta libraries were sequenced on an Illumina MiSeq, averaging roughly 44,000 productive templates per sample. The immunoSEQ assay, which uses multiplex PCR amplification, was used to generate TCRbeta CDR3 libraries. Per the source publication's procedure: Repertoire diversity was computed as previously defined, with values near 0 indicating extremely monoclonal samples. TCRdb retrieved this table from immuneACCESS and kept in-frame rearrangements only. Not all clones are present; in checked studies, unresolved V genes account for under half, and no reason is known for the remainder. V, J and clone size reflect that table, while D and trimming were determined from the DNA. In all, the sample holds around 5,200 clones, and around 70% of those were seen once. The ten biggest clones cover 47% of the sample.

The research as a whole found: Because no samples were available when a clone first appeared, clonal expansion had to be inferred from samplings taken at other points. Linking therapy response to changes in TCR clonal burden was complicated by variable intervals between samplings and by differing treatment regimens. Since codominant clonotypes persisted in some patients, a small but highly pathogenic clone may have gone undetected. TCR clonotype switching after therapy was observed in about 35% of the 18 patients, and all newly emerging clones were found to be STAT3 wild type. Several patients had a dominant TCR clone burden greater than the STAT3 mutant burden, which suggests that the STAT3 mutation arose secondarily within a clone that had already expanded. At least one immunodominant TCRbeta clonotype was identified in every T-LGLL patient, and multiple immunodominant subclonotypes were identified in about half of the T-LGLL patients.

The sequenced sample was PBMCs. Here the chain combines TRBV5-4 and TRBJ2-7; 7 of the junction bases match TRBD1. This receptor was obtained from a human donor with T large granular lymphocyte leukemia. Some clones in this sample may be carry-over from other donors' samples. The CDR3 protein: CASSRDSNSYEQYF. The sequenced DNA: TGTGCCAGCAGCCGGGACAGTAACTCCTACGAGCAGTACTTC.